Sequencing of this T cell receptor (beta chain) was carried out in a study of T cells in localized non-small cell lung cancer (dated by TCRdb to 2018 to 2021). Background on the whole study: The study examined T cell repertoires in approximately 240 patients with early-stage NSCLC and compared tumors with uninvolved tumor-adjacent lungs. All 240 or so NSCLC patients in the cohort were treatment-naive and had localized lung tumors that were resected. Of the NSCLC patients, over 120 were male and approximately 110 were female, and the mean age was approximately 69 years. The paper as a whole reports these results and caveats: Longer overall survival was associated with higher T cell density in blood, whereas shorter survival was associated with higher clonality in adjacent lung. Uninvolved tumor-adjacent lung showed the highest T cell clonality, higher than tumor, which suggests more focused antigenic responses in the uninvolved tumor-adjacent lung. A median of approximately 50 of the top 100 tumor clones turned up in the paired uninvolved adjacent lung, and about 28 of those clones also ranked among the top 100 of that same adjacent lung. Multi-region tumor sequencing was not performed, so intratumor heterogeneity could not be excluded. Since the design was exploratory, TCR variables were selected using unadjusted p-values with no false-discovery rate correction.

Of note for this clone: The antigen it binds to is not known. One base away there is no much larger clone; base qualities are not given.

At diagnosis, tumor, uninvolved tumor-adjacent lung and peripheral blood were collected and then preserved as a mix of FFPE and fresh-frozen material. For TCR repertoire profiling, blood samples were analyzed in the form of peripheral blood mononuclear cells. TCR beta CDR3 regions were sequenced from DNA using the immunoSEQ Assay. Per the source publication's procedure: T cell density was computed as TCR beta template counts normalized to usable DNA estimated by amplifying housekeeping genes. Richness was estimated with the preseqR package, extrapolating to 400,000 templates for PBMC samples and 120,000 templates for tissue samples. Clonality was defined by subtracting Pielou's evenness from one. Differential abundance testing on productive amino-acid clonotypes, with a minimum total count of 5 and an alpha of 0.1, was used to identify tissue-enriched TCRs. The Jaccard Index and the Morisita Overlap Index were used to measure how much the repertoires overlapped between compartments. TCR beta CDR3s were clustered by GLIPH together with public tetramer-defined viral CDR3s, and at least three viral sequences plus V-gene enrichment were required for viral motifs. TCRdb provides this immuneACCESS table in a form limited to in-frame rearrangements. Some clones are lacking; in checked studies, under half of them reflect an unresolved V gene, and why the rest are absent is not known. V and J calls and clone size come straight from that table; D and trimming were deduced from the DNA. Here the sample has fewer than 75,000 clones; about four fifths occur a single time. The ten biggest clones cover 1.3% of the sample.

The sample here was peripheral blood, taken before any cancer treatment. The receptor's source is a female donor of 60 years or more with stage I lung adenocarcinoma.

The nucleotide sequence reads TGTGCCAGCAGCGTCGACAGGGGGCGTACTGAAGCTTTCTTT. This codes for CASSVDRGRTEAFF. The chain uses TRBV7-6 and TRBJ1-1, with 10 bases in between that match TRBD1. V lost 5 bases and J lost 5 bases, and the count of bases not matched to a germline gene is 5. Counted from cysteine to phenylalanine, this CDR3 has 14 amino acids. The read is trimmed to its CDR3 DNA, 42 bases read in frame from base 1. CDR1 and CDR2, looked up from the germline V gene, are SGHVS and FNYEAQ.